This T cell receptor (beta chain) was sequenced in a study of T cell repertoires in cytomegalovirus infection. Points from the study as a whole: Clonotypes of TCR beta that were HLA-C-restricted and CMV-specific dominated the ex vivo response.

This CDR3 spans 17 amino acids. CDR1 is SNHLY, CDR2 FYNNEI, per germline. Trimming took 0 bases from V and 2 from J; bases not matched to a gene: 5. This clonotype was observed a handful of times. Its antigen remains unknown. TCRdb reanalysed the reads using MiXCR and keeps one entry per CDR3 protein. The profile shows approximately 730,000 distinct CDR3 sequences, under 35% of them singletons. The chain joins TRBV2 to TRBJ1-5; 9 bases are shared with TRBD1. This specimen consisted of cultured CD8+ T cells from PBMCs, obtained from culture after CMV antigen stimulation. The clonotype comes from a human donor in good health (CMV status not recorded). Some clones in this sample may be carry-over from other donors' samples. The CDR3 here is CASSEARDRDRNQPQHF. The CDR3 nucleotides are TGTGCCAGCAGTGAAGCGAGGGACAGGGACCGCAATCAGCCCCAGCATTTT.